The 15 T cell receptor beta chains presented below share a single source sample, sequenced in a study of blood T cell repertoires in COVID-19. Some clones are missing from TCRdb's copy, which holds only in-frame ones; the method was immunoSEQ multiplex PCR. The table lists some 240,000 clones, roughly 88% of them singletons. Sequencing was performed on peripheral blood. The source of these receptors is a woman in her 70s with COVID-19, enrolled during active disease.

This chain links TRBV19 with TRBJ1-2; no clear D. The CDR3 is made up of 14 amino acids. CDR1 and CDR2 (germline): LNHDA, SQIVND (reference sequence). Trimming removed 3 bases at V and 1 base at J, with 9 bases between. CDR3 DNA: TGTGCCAGTAGTATGAACAGCTTTAACTATGGCTACACCTTC. This gives the protein CASSMNSFNYGYTF.

The chain links TRBV20-1 to TRBJ2-7; D unresolved. V was shortened by 4 bases and J by 3 bases, with 7 bases between the two germline ends. The CDR3 extends over 11 amino acids. CDR1 and CDR2 (germline): DFQATT, SNEGSKA (reference sequence). The CDR3 coding sequence is TGCAGTGCTATTGACGGCTACGAGCAGTACTTC. Translating gives CSAIDGYEQYF.

The sample holds one count of this clone. The chain carries TRBV27 and TRBJ2-3; D possibly corresponds to TRBD2 (5 bases). CDR1 MNHEY and CDR2 SMNVEV come from the germline V gene (reference sequence). Trimming removed 5 bases at V and 0 bases at J, with 18 bases between. This CDR3 spans 17 amino acids. CDR3 bases: TGTGCCAGCAGTCCGAAGGTACAGCGGACTAGCACAGATACGCAGTATTTT. This gives the protein CASSPKVQRTSTDTQYF.

This chain connects TRBV9 to TRBJ2-2; D may be TRBD2 (6 bases). Trimming took 3 bases from V and 1 from J, leaving 13 bases between them. From germline, CDR1 is SGDLS and CDR2 YYNGEE. CDR3 length equals 16 residues. In nucleotides, the CDR3 is TGTGCCAGCAGCGCGGAGGGAGTCGTGAACACCGGGGAGCTGTTTTTT. It specifies CASSAEGVVNTGELFF. Looking up the rest from reference TRBV9 and TRBJ2-2 gives the full variable domain: DSGVTQTPKHLITATGQRVTLRCSPRSGDLSVYWYQQSLDQGLQFLIQYYNGEERAKGNILERFSAQQFPDLHSELNLSSLELGDSALYFCASSAEGVVNTGELFFGEGSRLTVL.

The rearrangement uses TRBV7-2 and TRBJ2-5, with 10 positions matching TRBD1. V dropped 2 bases and J dropped 6; count of bases not matched to a gene: 3. CDR3 length equals 14 residues. Germline CDR1 is SGHTA and CDR2 is FQGNSA. The CDR3 sequence is CASSLMGQGKTQYF. CDR3 sequence (DNA): TGTGCCAGCAGCTTAATGGGACAGGGGAAGACCCAGTACTTC.

V usage is TRBV27 and J usage is TRBJ1-1; D possibly corresponds to TRBD1 (5 bases). Germline V CDR1 and CDR2: MNHEY, SMNVEV (reference sequence). The CDR3 is made up of 15 amino acids. V was shortened by 0 bases and J by 7 bases, with 15 bases between the two germline ends. CDR3 loop: CASSLSAGFKDEAFF. The CDR3 DNA sequence: TGTGCCAGCAGTTTATCAGCAGGGTTTAAGGATGAAGCTTTCTTT.

CDR3 loop: CASSQEGLAGYNEQFF. CDR3 sequence (DNA): TGTGCCAGCAGCCAGGAAGGACTAGCGGGTTACAATGAGCAGTTCTTC. The V and J genes are TRBV4-2 and TRBJ2-1, with 11 positions matching TRBD2. There are 16 residues in the CDR3. Germline CDR1 is LGHNA and CDR2 is YNFKEQ. The junction had 5 bases not matched to a gene; V was cut back by 3 bases and J by 4 bases.

This rearrangement joins TRBV5-1 to TRBJ2-2; TRBD2 might be the D (5 bases). Trimming cost V 2 bases and J 0 bases, with 8 bases left between them. The CDR3 length is 15 residues. The germline V gene encodes CDR1 SGHRS and CDR2 YFSETQ. CDR3 nucleotide sequence: TGCGCCAGCAGCTTCGAGGGCCCGAACACCGGGGAGCTGTTTTTT. It translates to CASSFEGPNTGELFF.

J is TRBJ1-1 and V is TRBV5-1; TRBD1 matches at 7 bases. Germline lookup yields CDR1 SGHRS and CDR2 YFSETQ. V lost 4 bases, J lost 5 bases, and 11 bases stayed unmatched. There are 15 residues in the CDR3. The CDR3 bases are TGCGCCAGCAGCCTGACAGGGAGGTCGGAGACTGAAGCTTTCTTT. This gives the protein CASSLTGRSETEAFF.

The V call is TRBV27, the J call TRBJ2-7; D may be TRBD1 (6 bases). Germline assignment: CDR1 MNHEY and CDR2 SMNVEV (reference sequence). This CDR3 region has 14 residues. With 5 bases removed from V and 3 bases from J, the gap between germline ends came to 14 bases. The CDR3 loop is CASSSDRDIYEQYF. The CDR3 DNA follows: TGTGCCAGCAGTAGTGATCGGGACATCTACGAGCAGTACTTC.

DNA of the CDR3: TGTGCCACCAGCAGACTAAGGACTAGCGGGCAAGAGACCCAGTACTTC. Protein product: CATSRLRTSGQETQYF. The gene calls are TRBV15 and TRBJ2-5, with 11 bases aligning to TRBD2. CDR3 length equals 16 residues. J was trimmed by 2 bases and V by 2 bases; bases with no gene match: 4. CDR1 and CDR2 from the germline V gene are LNHNV and YYDKDF (reference sequence).

This clone was detected once. The rearrangement uses TRBV6-6 and TRBJ1-4, with unresolved D. This CDR3 has 15 amino acids. Germline V CDR1 and CDR2: MNHNY, SVGAGI (reference sequence). Between the trimmed V and J ends, which lost 3 bases and 2 bases, there was a span of 10 bases. In DNA form, the CDR3 reads TGTGCCAGCAGTTATGGATCGGAGACTAATGAAAAACTGTTTTTT. Residues: CASSYGSETNEKLFF.

This chain joins TRBV6-2 or TRBV6-3 and TRBJ2-7; TRBD1 matches 8 bases. The V segment lost 2 bases and the J segment 4 bases; nucleotides outside the gene matches: 4. From germline, CDR1 is MNHEY and CDR2 SVGEGT. This CDR3 is 14 amino acids long. The CDR3 nucleotides read TGTGCCAGCAGTTACCCAGGGGGCTTTTACGAGCAGTACTTC. As protein: CASSYPGGFYEQYF.

This chain joins TRBV27 and TRBJ1-6; weak D call: TRBD1 (5 bases). Germline CDR1 MNHEY, CDR2 SMNVEV (reference sequence). CDR3 length: 15 amino acids. With 3 bases removed from V and 9 bases from J, the gap between germline ends came to 15 bases. This chain's CDR3 is CASSLGGVFSSPLHF. CDR3 DNA: TGTGCCAGCAGTTTGGGAGGGGTTTTTTCTTCACCCCTCCACTTT.

The V and J genes are TRBV13 and TRBJ2-1; TRBD2 might be the D (6 bases). Germline V gives CDR1 PRHDT, CDR2 FYEKMQ (reference sequence). Trimming took 1 base from V and 0 from J, leaving 13 bases between them. The CDR3 is 17 residues long. In nucleotides, the CDR3 is TGTGCCAGCAGCTTAGAGAACGGGGGAAGCTCCTACAATGAGCAGTTCTTC. Translated, it gives CASSLENGGSSYNEQFF. Using reference TRBV13 and TRBJ2-1 for the parts outside the CDR3, the full variable domain is AAGVIQSPRHLIKEKRETATLKCYPIPRHDTVYWYQQGPGQDPQFLISFYEKMQSDKGSIPDRFSAQQFSDYHSELNMSSLELGDSALYFCASSLENGGSSYNEQFFGPGTRLTVL.